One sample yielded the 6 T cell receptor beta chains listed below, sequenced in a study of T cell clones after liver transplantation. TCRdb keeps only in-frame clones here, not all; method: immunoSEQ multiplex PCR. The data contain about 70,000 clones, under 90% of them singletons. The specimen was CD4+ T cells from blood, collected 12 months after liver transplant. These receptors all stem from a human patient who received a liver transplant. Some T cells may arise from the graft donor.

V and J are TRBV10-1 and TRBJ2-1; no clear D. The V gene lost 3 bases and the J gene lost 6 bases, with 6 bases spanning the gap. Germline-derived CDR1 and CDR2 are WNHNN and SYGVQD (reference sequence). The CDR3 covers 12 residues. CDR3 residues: CASSDQLNEQFF. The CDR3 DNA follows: TGCGCCAGCAGTGACCAACTCAATGAGCAGTTCTTC.

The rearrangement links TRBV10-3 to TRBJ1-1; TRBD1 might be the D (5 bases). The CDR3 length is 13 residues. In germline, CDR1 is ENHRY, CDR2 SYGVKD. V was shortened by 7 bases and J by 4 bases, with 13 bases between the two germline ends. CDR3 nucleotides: TGTGCCATCAAGGGGCCGCGAGGCACTGAAGCTTTCTTT. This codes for CAIKGPRGTEAFF.

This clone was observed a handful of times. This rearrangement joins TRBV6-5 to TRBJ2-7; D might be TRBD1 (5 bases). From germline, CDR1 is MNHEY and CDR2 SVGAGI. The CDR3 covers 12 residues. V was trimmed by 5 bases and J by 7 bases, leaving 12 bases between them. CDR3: CASSLGVGEQYF. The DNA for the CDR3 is TGTGCCAGCAGTCTAGGGGTAGGAGAGCAGTACTTC.

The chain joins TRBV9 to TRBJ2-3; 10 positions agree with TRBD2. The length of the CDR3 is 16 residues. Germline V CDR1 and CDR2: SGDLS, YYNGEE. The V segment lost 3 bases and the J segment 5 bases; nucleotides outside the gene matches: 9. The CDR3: CASSAEAGGLRDTQYF. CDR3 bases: TGTGCCAGCAGCGCCGAAGCGGGAGGGCTAAGAGATACGCAGTATTTT.

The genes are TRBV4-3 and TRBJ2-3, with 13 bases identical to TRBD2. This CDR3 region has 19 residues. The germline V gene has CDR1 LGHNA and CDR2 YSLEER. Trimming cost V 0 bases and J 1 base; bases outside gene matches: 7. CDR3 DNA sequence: TGCGCCAGCAGCCAAGAACCGGGACTAGCGGGATGGGGCACAGATACGCAGTATTTT. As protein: CASSQEPGLAGWGTDTQYF.

DNA of the CDR3: TGTGCCAGCAGCTTGGACAGGGGATCCTACGAGCAGTACTTC. It specifies CASSLDRGSYEQYF. The J gene is TRBJ2-7, the V gene TRBV7-8; 9 nucleotides align to TRBD1. Germline V lookup: CDR1 SGHVS, CDR2 FQNEAQ. The J segment lost 1 base and the V segment lost 3 bases, leaving 1 base of the junction unmatched. CDR3 size: 14 residues.